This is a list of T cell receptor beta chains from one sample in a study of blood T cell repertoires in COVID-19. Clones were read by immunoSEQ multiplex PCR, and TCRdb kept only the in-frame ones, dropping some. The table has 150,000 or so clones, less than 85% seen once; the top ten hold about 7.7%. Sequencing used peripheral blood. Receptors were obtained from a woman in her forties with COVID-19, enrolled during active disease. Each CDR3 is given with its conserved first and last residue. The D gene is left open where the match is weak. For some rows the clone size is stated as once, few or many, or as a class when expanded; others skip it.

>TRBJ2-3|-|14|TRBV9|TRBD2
CASSVLAGQDTQYF
TGTGCCAGCAGCGTGCTAGCGGGACAAGATACGCAGTATTTT
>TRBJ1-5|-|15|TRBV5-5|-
CASSLAGYGDQPQHF
TGTGCCAGCAGCTTGGCGGGGTATGGGGATCAGCCCCAGCATTTT
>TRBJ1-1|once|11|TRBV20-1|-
CSARRGAEAFF
TGCAGTGCTAGGCGGGGAGCTGAAGCTTTCTTT
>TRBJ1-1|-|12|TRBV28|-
CASSLLFTEAFF
TGTGCCAGCAGTTTACTGTTTACTGAAGCTTTCTTT
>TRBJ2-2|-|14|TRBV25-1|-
CASRPTGNTGELFF
TGTGCCAGCAGACCGACGGGGAACACCGGGGAGCTGTTTTTT
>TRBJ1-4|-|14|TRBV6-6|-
CASSPAGGNEKLFF
TGTGCCAGCAGCCCGGCGGGGGGAAATGAAAAACTGTTTTTT
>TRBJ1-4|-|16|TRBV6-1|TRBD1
CASREDRGPANEKLFF
TGTGCCAGCAGAGAAGACAGGGGGCCGGCTAATGAAAAACTGTTTTTT
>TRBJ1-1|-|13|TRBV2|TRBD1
CASRDTGGTEAFF
TGTGCCAGCAGGGATACAGGGGGCACTGAAGCTTTCTTT
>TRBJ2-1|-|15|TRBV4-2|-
CASSQIGGDYNEQFF
TGTGCCAGCAGCCAAATAGGGGGGGACTACAATGAGCAGTTCTTC
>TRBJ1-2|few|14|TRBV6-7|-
CASSLGPEGYGYTF
TGTGCCAGCAGTCTTGGCCCCGAGGGCTATGGCTACACCTTC
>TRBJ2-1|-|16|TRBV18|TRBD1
CASSPPRQGANNEQFF
TGTGCCAGCTCACCACCGAGGCAGGGGGCTAACAATGAGCAGTTCTTC
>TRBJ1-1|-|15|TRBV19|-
CASSSIPAAHTEAFF
TGTGCCAGTAGTTCCATCCCGGCGGCCCACACTGAAGCTTTCTTT
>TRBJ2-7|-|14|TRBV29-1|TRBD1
CSVRGTGLTYEQYF
TGCAGCGTCCGTGGGACAGGCCTGACCTACGAGCAGTACTTC
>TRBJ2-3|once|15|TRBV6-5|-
CASSSGTTNTDTQYF
TGTGCCAGCAGTTCCGGGACAACGAACACAGATACGCAGTATTTT
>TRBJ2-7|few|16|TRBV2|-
CASRRGVAGISYEQYF
TGTGCCAGCAGGAGGGGGGTAGCGGGCATATCCTACGAGCAGTACTTC
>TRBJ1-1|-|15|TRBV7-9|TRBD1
CASSSPDRGNTEAFF
TGTGCCAGCAGCTCGCCGGACAGGGGGAACACTGAAGCTTTCTTT
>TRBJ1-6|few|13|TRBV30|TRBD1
CAWSARGLSPLHF
TGTGCCTGGAGTGCCAGGGGGTTGTCACCCCTCCACTTT
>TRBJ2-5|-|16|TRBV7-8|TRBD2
CASSFTFSGVRETQYF
TGTGCCAGCAGCTTTACCTTTAGCGGGGTGAGGGAGACCCAGTACTTC
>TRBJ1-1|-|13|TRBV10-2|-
CASSEDRNTEAFF
TGCGCCAGCAGTGAAGACAGGAACACTGAAGCTTTCTTT
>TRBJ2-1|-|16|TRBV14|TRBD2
CASRPTSGGKYNEQFF
TGTGCCAGCAGACCTACTAGCGGAGGGAAATACAATGAGCAGTTCTTC
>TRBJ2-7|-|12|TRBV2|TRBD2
CTTAGGSYEQYF
TGTACGACCGCGGGGGGCTCCTACGAGCAGTACTTC
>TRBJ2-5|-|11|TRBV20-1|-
CSVTGFETQYF
TGCAGTGTCACGGGTTTTGAGACCCAGTACTTC
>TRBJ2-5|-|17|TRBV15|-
CATSRLLIQGRGETQYF
TGTGCCACCAGCAGGCTACTGATACAGGGTAGGGGAGAGACCCAGTACTTC
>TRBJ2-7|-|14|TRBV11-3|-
CASSLLGSDLEQYF
TGTGCCAGCAGCTTGCTAGGGAGTGACCTCGAGCAGTACTTC
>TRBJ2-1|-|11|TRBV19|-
CASKEGREQFF
TGTGCCAGTAAGGAGGGTAGGGAGCAGTTCTTC
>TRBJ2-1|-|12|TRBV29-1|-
CSVGVPYNEQFF
TGCAGCGTCGGGGTCCCCTACAATGAGCAGTTCTTC
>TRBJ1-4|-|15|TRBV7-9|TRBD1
CASSSKTGGIEKLFF
TGTGCCAGCAGCTCGAAGACAGGGGGTATTGAAAAACTGTTTTTT
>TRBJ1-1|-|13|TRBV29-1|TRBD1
CSVLQGVRAEAFF
TGCAGCGTATTGCAGGGGGTGAGGGCTGAAGCTTTCTTT
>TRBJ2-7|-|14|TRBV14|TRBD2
CASSQVTGGGEQYF
TGTGCCAGCAGCCAAGTAACGGGAGGAGGCGAGCAGTACTTC
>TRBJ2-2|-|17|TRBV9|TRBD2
CASSALAGGFNTGELFF
TGTGCCAGCAGCGCGCTAGCGGGGGGCTTTAACACCGGGGAGCTGTTTTTT
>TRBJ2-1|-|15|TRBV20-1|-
CSASRPIRSPNEQFF
TGCAGTGCTAGTCGGCCGATCCGGAGTCCCAATGAGCAGTTCTTC
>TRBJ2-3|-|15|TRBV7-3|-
CASSFGGLGTDTQYF
TGTGCCAGCAGCTTCGGGGGGCTAGGCACAGATACGCAGTATTTT
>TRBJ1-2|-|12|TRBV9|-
CASSVYDYGYTF
TGTGCCAGCAGCGTATATGACTATGGCTACACCTTC
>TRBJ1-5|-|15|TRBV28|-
CASSLDWTANQPQHF
TGTGCCAGCAGTTTGGACTGGACGGCCAATCAGCCCCAGCATTTT
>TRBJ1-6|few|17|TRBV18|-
CASSPAGPGTFNSPLHF
TGTGCCAGCTCACCGGCCGGACCGGGGACATTCAATTCACCCCTCCACTTT
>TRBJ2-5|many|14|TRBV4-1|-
CASSQVQYQETQYF
TGCGCCAGCAGCCAAGTACAGTACCAAGAGACCCAGTACTTC
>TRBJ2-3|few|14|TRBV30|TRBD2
CAWSGSGGKDTQYF
TGTGCCTGGAGTGGGTCGGGAGGTAAAGATACGCAGTATTTT
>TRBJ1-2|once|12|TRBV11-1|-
CASQGNNYGYTF
TGTGCCAGCCAGGGGAATAACTATGGCTACACCTTC
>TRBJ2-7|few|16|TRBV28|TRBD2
CASSGRVAGWSYEQYF
TGTGCCAGCAGTGGGCGAGTAGCGGGTTGGTCCTACGAGCAGTACTTC
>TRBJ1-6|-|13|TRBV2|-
CASSETVFLPLHF
TGTGCCAGCAGTGAAACTGTTTTTTTACCCCTCCACTTT
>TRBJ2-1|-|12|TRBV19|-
CASSIWANEQFF
TGTGCCAGTAGTATTTGGGCCAATGAGCAGTTCTTC